This T cell receptor beta chain was retrieved from a study of regulatory T cells in long-lasting Graves disease (dated by TCRdb to the early 2020s). Context from the whole study: Newly diagnosed Graves' disease patients had taken antithyroid drugs for less than 3 months. This study used TCR sequencing and RNA sequencing of peripheral blood to compare persistent Graves' disease patients against newly diagnosed Graves' disease patients. The study took place in China and was registered as a clinical trial. A total of 35 or so samples were covered by TCR sequencing, comprising 13 persistent and around 20 newly diagnosed Graves' disease patients. The paper as a whole reports these results and caveats: Persistent patients shared more public clonotypes among themselves (around 3,000) than newly diagnosed patients did (roughly 920). Only the TCR beta chain was sequenced and analyzed. Preferential use of TRBV28, TRBJ1-2 and TRBJ2-5 was observed in persistent disease, whereas TRBV20-1 and TRBJ2-1 were favored in newly diagnosed disease. The study examined only peripheral blood because the primary lesion, thyroid tissue, could not be accessed. Compared with newly diagnosed patients, patients with persistent Graves' disease had lower TCR Shannon entropy and fewer highly expanded clones, which suggests clonal expansion. The authors noted that the small sample size was a limitation that may lower accuracy.

The library was generated by multiplex PCR. The sample was run on an Illumina HiSeq 4000. TCR beta libraries were built with iRepertoire HTBI primers and Arm-PCR amplification of CDR3 regions. Before sequencing, the PCR products underwent gel purification. Processing in the source paper ran as follows. Gene usage analysis of CDR3 amino acid clonotypes used the 62 TRBV and 14 to 15 TRBJ segments found across samples. COPE and FqMerger were used to merge filtered high-quality paired reads into contigs. BLAST was used to align contigs to the IMGT TRBV, TRBD and TRBJ reference genes, and CDR3 was defined following IMGT. Highly expanded clones were defined as clonotypes with a frequency above 0.1%. Shannon entropy served as the measure of repertoire diversity, while the Gini coefficient captured V-J evenness. A clonotype found in more than one individual was treated as public. The raw public reads went through TCRdb reprocessing: fastp at Q25, MiXCR clone calling, in-frame beta chains kept. Each entry merges the rows of one CDR3 protein and shows their most common DNA and genes. The V and J calls here are based on TCRdb, not the publication. This sample is represented by hundreds of thousands of distinct CDR3 sequences; about 16% of them were singletons. 12% of the sample is held by the ten biggest clonotypes.

The time point label of this sample denotes: newly diagnosed GD, antithyroid drugs for less than 3 months. For both TCR sequencing and RNA sequencing, RNA was extracted from PBMCs using TRIzol. Graves' disease was diagnosed according to American Thyroid Association guidelines. The patients came from an endocrinology department in Xi'an, China. Each patient gave approximately 9 milliliters of peripheral blood, collected in an EDTA anticoagulant tube. PBMCs were isolated by Ficoll Paque Plus density gradient separation without further T cell sorting. An Agilent 2100 Bioanalyzer and agarose gel were used to check RNA quality, while a NanoDrop 2000 measured RNA concentration. Turning to this clonotype: What antigen it recognizes has not been identified. The record has no base qualities; no much larger clone is one base away.

From cysteine to phenylalanine, the CDR3 is 16 amino acids long. CDR3 DNA is the only sequence kept; it has 48 bases, read in frame from the first base. The germline V gene (reference sequence) provides CDR1 SGHKS and CDR2 YYEKEE. The junction shows trimming of 1 base on V and 0 bases on J, plus 10 bases between the germline ends. This sample was also put to use in a study of T cells in Graves' hyperthyroidism and ophthalmopathy. Drawing on the second study: Stable Graves' hyperthyroidism was defined as no progression to ophthalmopathy during 18 months of follow-up. The hyperthyroidism patients were between 18 and 65 years old and newly diagnosed, with a disease duration of less than 2 months. Any patient with an uncontrolled infection, another autoimmune disease, pregnancy or lactation was excluded. Diagnoses relied on clinical symptoms, serum thyroxine and TRAb, thyroid ultrasound and orbital computed tomography. A first-round RT-PCR of the TCR CDR3 used the HTBI primer set with the Qiagen OneStep RT-PCR kit. Most expanded thyroid clonotypes (frequency above 0.001) were also detected in blood, suggesting blood repertoires may reflect thyroid immune responses. A model built on a 13 V-J signature distinguished ophthalmopathy from stable hyperthyroidism, reaching about 88% sensitivity and around 81% specificity in cross-validation and 80%/75% in testing. In validation, progression to ophthalmopathy was predicted by the model with nearly 71% sensitivity and 72% to 85% specificity, a median of 6.5 months before onset. To identify distinguishing TCR V-J signatures, a discovery cohort of 90 to 100 patients was used, comprising under 45 with Graves' ophthalmopathy and 57 with stable Graves' hyperthyroidism. Prospective prediction of ophthalmopathy was tested in an independent validation cohort of 18 to 20 hyperthyroidism patients and some 17 patients who later progressed to ophthalmopathy. The approximately 98 discovery patients were randomly divided into training and test sets at a 7:3 ratio. Thyroid tissue and blood T-cell repertoires from six or seven Graves' hyperthyroidism patients were also compared in the study. Once sampling was done, hyperthyroidism patients were given methimazole at a starting dose of 30 mg daily, whereas ophthalmopathy patients were given high-dose intravenous methylprednisolone. Libraries were constructed in a second round of multiplex PCR, after which size selection and purification were performed. Sequencing of the libraries was done on an Illumina HiSeq2000 using paired-end 100 bp reads. SOAPnuke was used to process the raw data, throwing out any read that contained adapters or uncalled bases, had a mean Phred below 15, or lacked an exact constant-primer or identifier match. COPE v1.2.5 was used to merge the high-quality paired reads, and each unique nucleotide sequence was defined as a clonotype. Clonotypes were aligned to IMGT TRBV, TRBD and TRBJ reference segments using MiTCR v1.1. The analysis included only V-J combinations with a frequency above 0.0001, which together covered 99% to 99.2% of the repertoires. The TCS score was defined as F50 (clonal expansion) divided by E x V (chaos), with BLOSUM62-based TCRdist calculated between CDR3 peptides within each V-J. Welch's t-statistics and random forest reduced 450 to 600 V-J features to roughly 13, which were used in a naive Bayes classifier (R e1071). No statistical method was used to set the sample size in advance, and investigators knew the group allocation. The paper describes TCR Vbeta CDR3 sequencing of around 140 peripheral blood samples, made up of about 40 ophthalmopathy patients, 70 to 75 hyperthyroidism patients and 17 progressor patients.

Sample: peripheral blood mononuclear cells (PBMCs), taken at new diagnosis, from a patient treated with antithyroid drugs. The TCR sequence derives from a man aged 18-30 years with Graves disease. Donor details come from another sample of the same person, matched by shared clones. The rearrangement combines TRBV5-5 with TRBJ1-4, with the D gene too uncertain to name. Here is the DNA: TGTGCCAGCAGCTTGCAGACCGGTGCAACTAATGAAAAACTGTTTTTT. The resulting protein is CASSLQTGATNEKLFF.